Listed here are 9 T cell receptor beta chains from one sample, sequenced in a study of spatial heterogeneity in lung cancer. Regarding time point: blood at routine non-recurrence follow-up after resection. Whole RNA obtained from tumor, nontumor lung or frozen PBMC underwent sequencing without sorting. TCRdb recomputed calls from the 5' RACE reads with MiXCR, one row per CDR3 protein. The table records about 47,000 distinct CDR3 sequences, around 6.7% of them present only once. The sample in question was PBMCs, obtained at follow-up. All receptors come from a female donor with early-stage non-small cell lung cancer.

This clonotype occurred many times. The chain recombines TRBV7-9 with TRBJ2-2; 13 bases align to TRBD2. Germline V lookup: CDR1 SEHNR, CDR2 FQNEAQ (reference sequence). The CDR3 is 20 amino acids. J gave up 0 bases and V 5 bases, and 12 bases lay outside the gene matches. In DNA form, the CDR3 reads TGTGCCAGCAGCCCCCCCAGGACTAGCGGGGGATTCGCGAACACCGGGGAGCTGTTTTTT. Amino acid sequence: CASSPPRTSGGFANTGELFF.

The sample holds many counts of this clonotype. The rearrangement uses TRBV7-2 and TRBJ2-7; 12 nucleotides match TRBD1. Trimming cost V 5 bases and J 7 bases; bases outside gene matches: 6. This CDR3 has 14 residues. Germline CDR1 SGHTA, CDR2 FQGNSA. In DNA form, the CDR3 reads TGTGCCAGCAGCCGGGGACAGGGGGCGGAGGAGCAGTACTTC. Its translation: CASSRGQGAEEQYF.

This rearrangement joins TRBV5-6 to TRBJ2-7, with D unresolved. The V end was cut by 2 bases, the J end by 3 bases, with 9 bases between. Germline values: CDR1 SGHDT, CDR2 YYEEEE. The CDR3 covers 13 residues. The CDR3 reads CASSLQLFYEQYF. For the CDR3, the DNA is TGTGCCAGCAGCTTACAGCTCTTCTACGAGCAGTACTTC.

This clonotype showed up many times. This chain joins TRBV9 and TRBJ2-1; 11 bases align to TRBD1. With V trimmed by 6 bases and J by 5 bases, 7 bases remained unmatched. In germline, CDR1 is SGDLS, CDR2 YYNGEE. The CDR3 sequence is 15 residues long. The CDR3 is CASKPGQGADNEQFF. The CDR3 nucleotides read TGTGCCAGCAAACCCGGACAGGGGGCCGACAATGAGCAGTTCTTC.

This clonotype was observed many times. CDR3 DNA sequence: TGTGCCAGCAGCCCCGGCTATGGCTACACCTTC. Protein sequence: CASSPGYGYTF. The J gene is TRBJ1-2, the V gene TRBV6-6, with D hard to call. The ends were cut back, 6 bases at V and 4 bases at J, with 6 bases in the middle. The CDR3 has 11 residues. CDR1 is MNHNY and CDR2 is SVGAGI in the germline V gene (reference sequence).

The chain recombines TRBV5-1 with TRBJ2-7, with 12 bases that match TRBD2. Trimming removed 4 bases from V and 1 base from J; junction bases left unmatched: 18. Germline CDR1 is SGHRS and CDR2 is YFSETQ. The CDR3 loop spans 20 amino acids. This CDR3 reads CASSTPTPGLAGSPSYEQYF. Written as DNA, the CDR3 is TGCGCCAGCAGCACACCAACTCCGGGACTAGCGGGCTCCCCTTCCTACGAGCAGTACTTC.

This clonotype occurred many times. The chain has TRBV2 and TRBJ1-1; D remains ambiguous. The CDR3 sequence is 13 residues long. The V gene's germline CDR1 is SNHLY and CDR2 FYNNEI. V was pared by 3 bases and J by 7 bases, with 12 bases between. CDR3 coding DNA: TGTGCCAGCAGTGACGGACGTCGGCGTGAAGCTTTCTTT. Protein product: CASSDGRRREAFF.

This clonotype was counted many times. The CDR3 reads CASSLETSGDPNEQFF. The DNA of the CDR3 is TGTGCCAGCAGCTTAGAGACTAGCGGGGATCCCAATGAGCAGTTCTTC. The chain couples TRBV7-8 to TRBJ2-1, with 11 bases lining up with TRBD2. This CDR3 has 16 residues. After removal of 1 base from V and 6 bases from J, the junction contained 5 bases not matched to a gene. Germline lookup yields CDR1 SGHVS and CDR2 FQNEAQ.

The chain joins TRBV6-5 to TRBJ1-1; TRBD1 might be the D (6 bases). Between the trimmed V and J ends, which lost 8 bases and 8 bases, there was a span of 15 bases. The CDR3 loop spans 12 amino acids. In germline, CDR1 is MNHEY, CDR2 SVGAGI. Written as DNA, the CDR3 is TGTGCCAGCCGTCGGCAGGGGTCAGAAGCTTTCTTT. It is translated as CASRRQGSEAFF.